These 9 T cell receptor beta chains originate from one sample sequenced in a study of read filtering for tumor transcriptome and immune sequencing. From approximately 430 ng of RNA, a library with molecular barcoded alpha/delta and beta/gamma adaptors was made. Using its own MiXCR run on the reads, TCRdb lists one record per CDR3 protein. Among approximately 43,000 distinct CDR3 sequences listed, about an eighth were seen once. The sequenced sample consisted of a population of CD138-negative cells sorted from bone marrow. These receptors were obtained from a donor at least 40 years old with multiple myeloma.

This clonotype was detected ten times or more. The chain joins TRBV20-1 to TRBJ2-5, with 14 bases aligning to TRBD2. The trim removed 3 bases at V and 3 bases at J, leaving 3 bases unmatched. CDR1 DFQATT and CDR2 SNEGSKA come from the germline V gene (reference sequence). The length of the CDR3 is 15 residues. This chain's CDR3 is CSARGLAGVEETQYF. CDR3 sequence (DNA): TGCAGTGCTAGGGGACTAGCGGGAGTGGAAGAGACCCAGTACTTC.

This chain uses TRBV12-3 or TRBV12-4 with TRBJ2-7; D remains ambiguous. V lost 6 bases, J lost 6 bases, and 18 bases lay in between. This CDR3 has 14 residues. In DNA, the CDR3 is TGTGCCAGCAGCCAGACGACAACGCCCGCCGAGCAGTACTTC. It specifies CASSQTTTPAEQYF.

The J gene is TRBJ2-7, the V gene TRBV4-3, with TRBD2 matching 10 bases. Germline V gene lookup returns CDR1 LGHNA and CDR2 YSLEER. This CDR3 contains 18 residues. Trimming took 2 bases from V and 3 from J; bases not matched to a gene: 13. The CDR3, as DNA: TGCGCCAGCAGCCAACTTATCCTAAAGGTAGCGGGAGGCTACGAGCAGTACTTC. Its translation is CASSQLILKVAGGYEQYF.

This clonotype was counted at least ten times. The chain uses TRBV6-5 and TRBJ2-3; perhaps TRBD2 as D (6 bases). Trimming pared 7 bases from V and 1 base from J, leaving 9 bases between. The germline V gene has CDR1 MNHEY and CDR2 SVGAGI. The CDR3 loop spans 13 amino acids. The CDR3 loop reads CASIGGGTDTQYF. DNA for the CDR3: TGTGCCAGCATAGGAGGGGGCACAGATACGCAGTATTTT.

As to this clonotype: It may be a read error: a sequence one base away is much more abundant. This is likely a read error, given that the CDR3 carries no conserved phenylalanine or tryptophan at its end. The chain uses TRBV18 and TRBJ2-3, with 8 bases lining up with TRBD2. This CDR3 is 15 amino acids long. CDR1 is KGHSH, CDR2 LQKENI, per germline. The V gene end was trimmed by 3 bases and the J gene end by 3 bases; junction bases not matched to a gene: 5. The CDR3 spells CASSPTSANTDTQYL. The CDR3 region has the DNA TGTGCCAGCTCACCGACTAGCGCGAATACAGATACGCAGTATCTT.

This clonotype occurred many times. The chain links TRBV5-5 to TRBJ1-1; 9 bases fit TRBD1. The V segment lost 6 bases and the J segment 3 bases; nucleotides outside the gene matches: 15. The CDR3 covers 17 residues. Germline V lookup: CDR1 SGHKS, CDR2 YYEKEE (reference sequence). CDR3 amino acids: CASTLRTGGYSDTEAFF. CDR3 nucleotide sequence: TGTGCCAGCACCCTAAGAACAGGGGGCTACTCGGACACTGAAGCTTTCTTT.

This clonotype was observed at least ten times. The gene calls are TRBV29-1 and TRBJ2-2, with TRBD1 as a possible D gene (6 bases). Trimming left V 1 base short and J 5 bases short, with 8 bases between. CDR1 SQVTM and CDR2 ANQGSEA come from the germline V gene. The CDR3 loop spans 13 amino acids. The CDR3 here is CSVEVGATGELFF. The CDR3 DNA follows: TGCAGCGTTGAAGTGGGGGCTACCGGGGAGCTGTTTTTT.

This clonotype was counted only a few times. V and J are TRBV19 and TRBJ1-5; TRBD1 matches 8 bases. V trimming: 5 bases; J trimming: 2 bases; junction bases outside the gene matches: 8. The CDR3 extends over 16 amino acids. CDR1 and CDR2 from the germline V gene are LNHDA and SQIVND (reference sequence). CDR3 sequence reads: CASSLTGEGGNQPQHF. The CDR3 nucleotides are TGTGCCAGTAGTTTGACAGGGGAAGGTGGCAATCAGCCCCAGCATTTT. Complete variable domain (other parts from reference TRBV19 and TRBJ1-5): DGGITQSPKYLFRKEGQNVTLSCEQNLNHDAMYWYRQDPGQGLRLIYYSQIVNDFQKGDIAEGYSVSREKKESFPLTVTSAQKNPTAFYLCASSLTGEGGNQPQHFGDGTRLSIL.

This clonotype was seen ten or more times. V and J are TRBV29-1 and TRBJ2-5; 7 nucleotides line up with TRBD1. The V gene end was trimmed by 7 bases and the J gene end by 4 bases; junction bases not matched to a gene: 6. Germline loops: CDR1 SQVTM, CDR2 ANQGSEA. This CDR3 has 12 amino acids. The CDR3: CSALYRGETQYF. CDR3 bases: TGCAGCGCTCTATACAGGGGAGAGACCCAGTACTTC.